A selection of T cell receptor beta chains follows, all from one sample in a study of cytomegalovirus exposure and HLA in healthy donors. Repertoires were generated with immunoSEQ multiplex PCR, while TCRdb's copy carries only in-frame clones and drops some. There are around 100,000 clones in the sample; about 64% occur only once, and about 8.3% lies in the top ten. The source material was PBMCs. Receptors were obtained from a man between 18 and 35 years old in good health and CMV-seropositive. Each CDR3 is given with its conserved first and last residue. The D gene is left open where the match is weak. The size field is filled for only some rows; it gives once, few, many or a size class.

size,J,V,D,CDR3,DNA
NA,TRBJ2-3,TRBV5-4,NA,CASSLAGTDTQYF,TGTGCCAGCAGCTTGGCTGGCACAGATACGCAGTATTTT
few,TRBJ2-7,TRBV11-2,NA,CASSAYSYEQYF,TGTGCCAGCAGCGCCTATTCCTACGAGCAGTACTTC
NA,TRBJ1-1,TRBV7-9,NA,CASSLLGADTEAFF,TGTGCCAGCAGCTTACTTGGGGCAGACACTGAAGCTTTCTTT
few,TRBJ2-5,TRBV5-4,NA,CASSLGQGKQETQYF,TGTGCCAGCAGCCTTGGGCAGGGCAAGCAAGAGACCCAGTACTTC
NA,TRBJ1-6,TRBV25-1,NA,CASSESRGSPLHF,TGTGCCAGCAGTGAATCGAGAGGTTCACCCCTCCACTTT
few,TRBJ2-1,TRBV15,TRBD2,CATSRDMKAGGQLHNEQFF,TGTGCCACCAGCAGAGATATGAAGGCGGGGGGGCAACTGCACAATGAGCAGTTCTTC
NA,TRBJ1-5,TRBV2,TRBD1,CASRGQGAFQPQHF,TGTGCCAGCAGGGGACAGGGTGCCTTTCAGCCCCAGCATTTT
NA,TRBJ2-5,TRBV30,TRBD2,CAWTSGAQETQYF,TGTGCCTGGACTAGCGGGGCCCAAGAGACCCAGTACTTC
NA,TRBJ2-4,TRBV7-2,NA,CASSTGLAKNIQYF,TGTGCCAGCAGTACGGGACTAGCCAAAAACATTCAGTACTTC
NA,TRBJ1-2,TRBV7-9,NA,CASSLVSSGLDGYTF,TGTGCCAGCAGCTTAGTTTCTTCAGGACTGGATGGCTACACCTTC
few,TRBJ1-4,TRBV18,TRBD1,CASSIGQAFDEKLFF,TGTGCCAGCTCTATTGGACAGGCGTTCGATGAAAAACTGTTTTTT
NA,TRBJ2-3,TRBV5-1,NA,CASSLFAWREATDTQYF,TGCGCCAGCAGCTTGTTTGCGTGGAGGGAAGCCACAGATACGCAGTATTTT
NA,TRBJ1-2,TRBV7-3,TRBD1,CASSLTGPLRSGYTF,TGTGCCAGCAGCTTGACAGGGCCCCTTAGGAGCGGCTACACCTTC
once,TRBJ1-2,TRBV2,TRBD1,CASIETGGNGYTF,TGTGCCAGCATCGAGACAGGGGGCAATGGCTACACCTTC
NA,TRBJ1-4,TRBV7-9,NA,CASSPDWAGSNEKLFF,TGTGCCAGCAGCCCCGACTGGGCAGGGTCTAATGAAAAACTGTTTTTT
NA,TRBJ2-1,TRBV7-9,TRBD2,CASSPSGRELLFEQFF,TGTGCCAGCAGCCCGTCCGGGAGGGAGCTTCTCTTTGAGCAGTTCTTC
NA,TRBJ1-3,TRBV6-1,NA,CASSRDLSGNTIYF,TGTGCCAGCAGCAGGGATCTCTCTGGAAACACCATATATTTT
NA,TRBJ1-2,TRBV6-1,TRBD1,CASSTRQGDGYTF,TGTGCCAGCAGTACCAGACAGGGGGATGGCTACACCTTC
NA,TRBJ2-1,TRBV10-1,TRBD2,CASSDPTSGGKGNNEQFF,TGCGCCAGCAGTGATCCTACTAGCGGGGGGAAAGGGAACAATGAGCAGTTCTTC
NA,TRBJ2-7,TRBV6-5,TRBD1,CASNSGTATSYEQYF,TGTGCCAGCAACTCCGGGACAGCAACCTCCTACGAGCAGTACTTC
few,TRBJ1-1,TRBV6-5,NA,CASSSANIGGAFF,TGTGCCAGCAGTTCTGCGAATATAGGAGGAGCTTTCTTT
NA,TRBJ2-1,TRBV27,NA,CASLEGRGGFNEQFF,TGTGCCAGCCTTGAGGGCAGGGGAGGGTTCAATGAGCAGTTCTTC
NA,TRBJ1-5,TRBV28,NA,CASSFRDSNQPQHF,TGTGCCAGCAGTTTTCGGGATTCCAATCAGCCCCAGCATTTT
NA,TRBJ2-3,TRBV5-6,TRBD2,CASSTPGLGGTDTQYF,TGTGCCAGCAGCACTCCGGGACTAGGGGGCACAGATACGCAGTATTTT
once,TRBJ1-2,TRBV4-2,NA,CASSQDQEGEGGYTF,TGTGCCAGCAGCCAAGATCAGGAGGGCGAGGGTGGCTACACCTTC
NA,TRBJ1-2,TRBV7-2,NA,CASSLPVPYGYTF,TGTGCCAGCAGTTTACCAGTGCCCTATGGCTACACCTTC
NA,TRBJ2-2,TRBV6-5,TRBD1,CASSSRGRTGELFF,TGTGCCAGCAGCTCCAGGGGGCGGACCGGGGAGCTGTTTTTT
NA,TRBJ2-1,TRBV11-2,NA,CASSRTSYNEQFF,TGTGCCAGCAGCCGAACTAGCTACAATGAGCAGTTCTTC
NA,TRBJ2-3,TRBV7-6,TRBD2,CASSLEGYLAGEHTDTQYF,TGTGCCAGCAGCTTAGAGGGGTACCTAGCGGGGGAACACACAGATACGCAGTATTTT
few,TRBJ2-2,TRBV9,TRBD2,CASSVLAGRGIGELFF,TGTGCCAGCAGCGTTTTAGCGGGGAGGGGGATCGGGGAGCTGTTTTTT
NA,TRBJ2-7,TRBV5-1,NA,CASSPYQGRSDEQYF,TGCGCCAGCAGCCCCTACCAGGGGCGATCTGACGAGCAGTACTTC
NA,TRBJ2-3,TRBV5-1,NA,CASSKGQSTDTQYF,TGCGCCAGCAGCAAGGGACAAAGCACAGATACGCAGTATTTT
NA,TRBJ1-2,TRBV9,TRBD1,CASSETGVYGYTF,TGTGCCAGCAGCGAGACAGGGGTCTATGGCTACACCTTC
NA,TRBJ1-5,TRBV7-9,TRBD1,CASSLGTGVDQPQHF,TGTGCCAGCAGCCTAGGGACAGGGGTAGATCAGCCCCAGCATTTT
NA,TRBJ1-1,TRBV11-2,TRBD1,CASSSRTGGNTEAFF,TGTGCCAGCAGCTCACGGACAGGGGGGAACACTGAAGCTTTCTTT
NA,TRBJ2-3,TRBV5-4,TRBD2,CASSLAGGRTDTQYF,TGTGCCAGCAGCTTGGCGGGGGGGCGCACAGATACGCAGTATTTT
NA,TRBJ2-1,TRBV19,NA,CASTKGWGGLNEQFF,TGTGCCAGTACCAAGGGGTGGGGGGGCCTCAATGAGCAGTTCTTC
NA,TRBJ2-5,TRBV7-5,NA,CVRSSTLRPRGGETQYF,TGTGTCAGAAGCTCTACGCTCCGGCCCAGAGGAGGGGAGACCCAGTACTTC
once,TRBJ2-5,TRBV5-4,NA,CASSLQGLDQETQYF,TGTGCCAGCAGCTTGCAGGGTCTGGATCAAGAGACCCAGTACTTC
NA,TRBJ1-5,TRBV7-9,NA,CASSLPDRNQPQHF,TGTGCCAGCAGCTTACCGGACAGAAATCAGCCCCAGCATTTT
NA,TRBJ1-2,TRBV5-6,TRBD1,CASSLGTGVLRAGGYTF,TGTGCCAGCAGCCTGGGGACAGGGGTGCTACGGGCCGGAGGCTACACCTTC